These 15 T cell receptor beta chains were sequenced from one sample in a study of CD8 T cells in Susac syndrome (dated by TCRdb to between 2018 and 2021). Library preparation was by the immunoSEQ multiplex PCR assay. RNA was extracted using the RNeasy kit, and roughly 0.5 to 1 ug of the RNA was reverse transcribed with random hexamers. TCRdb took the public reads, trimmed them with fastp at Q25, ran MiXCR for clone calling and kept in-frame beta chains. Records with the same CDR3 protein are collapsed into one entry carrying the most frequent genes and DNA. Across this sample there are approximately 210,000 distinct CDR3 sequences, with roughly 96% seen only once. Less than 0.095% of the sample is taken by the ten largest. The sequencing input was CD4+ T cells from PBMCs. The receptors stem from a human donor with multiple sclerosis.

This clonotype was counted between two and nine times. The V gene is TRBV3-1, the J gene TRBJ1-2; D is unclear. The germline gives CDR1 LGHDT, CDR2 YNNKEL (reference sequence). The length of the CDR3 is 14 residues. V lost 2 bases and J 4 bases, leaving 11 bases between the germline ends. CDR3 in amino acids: CASSQSGPTYGYTF. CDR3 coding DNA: TGTGCCAGCAGCCAATCCGGGCCAACCTATGGCTACACCTTC.

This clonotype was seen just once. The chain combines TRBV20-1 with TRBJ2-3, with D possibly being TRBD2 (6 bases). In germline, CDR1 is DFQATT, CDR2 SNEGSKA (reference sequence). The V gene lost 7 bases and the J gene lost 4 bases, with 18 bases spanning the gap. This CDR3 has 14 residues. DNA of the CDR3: TGCAGTGTTGCGGGACTTCGAGGACCAGATACGCAGTATTTT. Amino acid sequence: CSVAGLRGPDTQYF.

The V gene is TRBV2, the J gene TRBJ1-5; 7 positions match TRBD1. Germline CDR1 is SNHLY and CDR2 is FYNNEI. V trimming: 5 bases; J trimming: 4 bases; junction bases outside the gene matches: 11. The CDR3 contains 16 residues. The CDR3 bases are TGTGCCAGCAGTCTTCCCGACAGGGCGGGTAATCAGCCCCAGCATTTT. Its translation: CASSLPDRAGNQPQHF.

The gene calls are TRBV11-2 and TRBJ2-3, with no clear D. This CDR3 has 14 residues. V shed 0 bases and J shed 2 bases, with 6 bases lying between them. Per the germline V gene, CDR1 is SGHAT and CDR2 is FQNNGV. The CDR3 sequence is CASSLDRDTDTQYF. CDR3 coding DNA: TGTGCCAGCAGCTTAGATCGAGACACAGATACGCAGTATTTT.

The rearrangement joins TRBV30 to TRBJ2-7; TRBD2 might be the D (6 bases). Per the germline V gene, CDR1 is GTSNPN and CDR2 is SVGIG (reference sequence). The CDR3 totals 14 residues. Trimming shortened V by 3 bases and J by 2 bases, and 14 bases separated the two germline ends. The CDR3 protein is CAWRSAGLPYEQYF. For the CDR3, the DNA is TGTGCCTGGAGAAGCGCGGGGCTCCCCTACGAGCAGTACTTC.

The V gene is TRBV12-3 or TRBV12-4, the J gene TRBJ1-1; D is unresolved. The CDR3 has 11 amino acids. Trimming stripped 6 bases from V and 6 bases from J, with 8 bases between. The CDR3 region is CASRVTSEAFF. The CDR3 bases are TGTGCCAGCAGGGTTACTTCTGAAGCTTTCTTT.

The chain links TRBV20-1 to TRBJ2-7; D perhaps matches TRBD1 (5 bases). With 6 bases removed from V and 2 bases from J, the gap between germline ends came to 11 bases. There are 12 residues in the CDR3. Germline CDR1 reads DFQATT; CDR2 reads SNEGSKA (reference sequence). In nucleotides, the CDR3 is TGCAGTGCCACAGGTGAAGCCTACGAGCAGTACTTC. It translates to CSATGEAYEQYF.

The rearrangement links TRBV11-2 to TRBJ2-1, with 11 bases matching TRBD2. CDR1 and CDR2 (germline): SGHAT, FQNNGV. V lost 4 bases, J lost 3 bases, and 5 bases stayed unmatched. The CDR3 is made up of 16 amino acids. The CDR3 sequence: CASSSRLAGSYNEQFF. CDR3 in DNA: TGTGCCAGCAGCTCAAGACTAGCGGGGAGCTACAATGAGCAGTTCTTC.

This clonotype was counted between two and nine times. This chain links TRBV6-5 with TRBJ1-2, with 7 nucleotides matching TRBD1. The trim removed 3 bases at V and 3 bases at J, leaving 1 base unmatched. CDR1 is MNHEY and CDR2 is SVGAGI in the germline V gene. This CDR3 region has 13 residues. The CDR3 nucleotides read TGTGCCAGCAGTTATGGGACAGACTATGGCTACACCTTC. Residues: CASSYGTDYGYTF.

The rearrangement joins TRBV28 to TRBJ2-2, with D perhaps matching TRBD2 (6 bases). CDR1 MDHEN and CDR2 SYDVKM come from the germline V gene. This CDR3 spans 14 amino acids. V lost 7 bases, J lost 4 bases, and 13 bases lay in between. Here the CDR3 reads CASTGSLGTGELFF. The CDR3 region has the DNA TGTGCCAGCACCGGGAGTCTCGGCACCGGGGAGCTGTTTTTT.

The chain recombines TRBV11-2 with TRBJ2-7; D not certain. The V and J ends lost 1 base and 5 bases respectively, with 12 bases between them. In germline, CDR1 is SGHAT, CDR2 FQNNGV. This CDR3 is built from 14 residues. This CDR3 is CASSLGVGGNEQYF. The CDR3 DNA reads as TGTGCCAGCAGCTTAGGGGTGGGCGGCAACGAGCAGTACTTC.

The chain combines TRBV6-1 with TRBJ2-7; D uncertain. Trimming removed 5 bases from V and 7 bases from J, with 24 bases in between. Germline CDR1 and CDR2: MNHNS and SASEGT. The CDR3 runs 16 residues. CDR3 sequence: CASSLSPPDSVGEQYF. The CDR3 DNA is TGTGCCAGCAGTCTCTCCCCCCCGGATTCAGTGGGAGAGCAGTACTTC.

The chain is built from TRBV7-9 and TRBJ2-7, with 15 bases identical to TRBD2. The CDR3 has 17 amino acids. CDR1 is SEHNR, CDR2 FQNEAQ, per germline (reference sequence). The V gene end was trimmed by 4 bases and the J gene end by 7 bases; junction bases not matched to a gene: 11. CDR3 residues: CASSSGLAGGSWWEQYF. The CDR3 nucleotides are TGTGCCAGCAGCTCGGGACTAGCGGGAGGATCGTGGTGGGAGCAGTACTTC. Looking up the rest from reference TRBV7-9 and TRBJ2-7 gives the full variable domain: DTGVSQNPRHKITKRGQNVTFRCDPISEHNRLYWYRQTLGQGPEFLTYFQNEAQLEKSRLLSDRFSAERPKGSFSTLEIQRTEQGDSAMYLCASSSGLAGGSWWEQYFGPGTRLTVT.

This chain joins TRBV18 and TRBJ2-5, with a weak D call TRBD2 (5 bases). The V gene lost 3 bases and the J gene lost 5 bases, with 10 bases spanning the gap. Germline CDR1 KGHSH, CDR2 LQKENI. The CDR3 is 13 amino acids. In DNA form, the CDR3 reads TGTGCCAGCTCACCCGGGGTTCGTGAGACCCAGTACTTC. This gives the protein CASSPGVRETQYF.

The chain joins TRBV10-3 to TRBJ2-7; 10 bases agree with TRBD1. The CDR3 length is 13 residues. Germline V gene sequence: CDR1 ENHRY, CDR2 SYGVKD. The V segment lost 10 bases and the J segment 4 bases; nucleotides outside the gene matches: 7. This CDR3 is CATRDRGSYEQYF. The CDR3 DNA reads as TGTGCCACCCGGGACAGGGGCAGTTACGAGCAGTACTTC.